This TCR beta chain was found in a study of blood T cell repertoires in COVID-19. Turning to the study itself: T cells, B-cell-depleted T cells, or PBMCs supplied cDNA or gDNA.

Methods used by the authors: Reference gene primer amplification gave estimated nucleated cell counts. TCRdb keeps only in-frame clones here, not all; method: immunoSEQ multiplex PCR. V and J calls and clone size come straight from that table; D and trimming were deduced from the DNA. The data contain 120,000 or so clones, 69% of them singletons. The TCR sequence derives from a woman in her sixties or seventies with acute or convalescent COVID-19. The sequencing input was peripheral blood.

This CDR3 reads CASSLLGGSYNEQFF. CDR3 DNA sequence: TGTGCCAGCAGCTTATTAGGGGGCTCCTACAATGAGCAGTTCTTC. This chain links TRBV11-3 with TRBJ2-1; the D gene is possibly TRBD1 (6 bases). V gave up 2 bases and J gave up 0 bases, with 8 bases separating them. This CDR3 has 15 residues. Germline lookup yields CDR1 SGHNT and CDR2 YENEEA.